This T cell receptor beta chain was profiled in a study of CD8 T cells in ankylosing spondylitis. Study results and caveats: For ankylosing spondylitis blood, a TCR beta motif of under ten highly homologous variants appeared characteristic. Disease-linked clones bore a CD8+ phenotype and were relatively rare in peripheral blood.

V shed 0 bases, J shed 2 bases, and the junction held 6 bases outside the gene matches. The CDR3 loop spans 17 amino acids. Germline V gives CDR1 SGHRS, CDR2 YFSETQ. Notes on this clonotype: The antigen is undetermined.

Libraries for TCR beta were made by quantitative 5'-RACE with molecular barcodes. TCRdb analysed the 5' RACE reads with MiXCR anew, one entry per CDR3 protein. The sample yields around 100,000 distinct CDR3 sequences, roughly 8.5% seen once. V is TRBV5-1 and J is TRBJ2-1, with TRBD2 matching 9 bases. Sequenced input: blood, either unsorted or a sorted T cell fraction (not recorded which). The clonotype comes from a male donor with ankylosing spondylitis. This CDR3 is CASSLAASGRTYNEQFF. For the CDR3, the DNA is TGCGCCAGCAGCTTGGCCGCCAGCGGGAGGACCTACAATGAGCAGTTCTTC.